The 3 T cell receptor beta chains below all came from one sample that was sequenced in a study of T cells in Graves' hyperthyroidism and ophthalmopathy. The TCR beta CDR3 regions underwent amplification using RNA transcripts as the source. The TCR CDR3 first-round RT-PCR relied on the HTBI primer set. TCRdb re-called the multiplex PCR reads with MiXCR, one entry per CDR3 protein. The repertoire holds about 620,000 distinct CDR3 sequences, with under 20% as singletons. Sequencing was done on a sample of blood. These receptors all stem from a woman younger than 45 with Graves' hyperthyroidism.

In its sample, this clonotype was seen a few times. The chain has TRBV6-2 or TRBV6-3 and TRBJ2-4; TRBD2 matches 10 bases. CDR3 length equals 18 residues. V gave up 5 bases and J gave up 6 bases; unmatched junction bases: 16. CDR1 and CDR2 from the germline V gene are MNHEY and SVGEGT. The CDR3 DNA sequence: TGTGCCAGCAGTACTGGGCTTTGGAGCGGGAGGGCCGGAAACATTCAGTACTTC. Translating it yields CASSTGLWSGRAGNIQYF.

This clonotype has a count of ten or more. The chain joins TRBV11-3 to TRBJ1-1; the D gene is possibly TRBD1 (5 bases). The CDR3 length is 14 residues. V lost 5 bases, J lost 0 bases, and 10 bases lay in between. Germline-derived CDR1 and CDR2 are SGHNT and YENEEA. CDR3 region: CASSPLTVNTEAFF. The CDR3 nucleotides are TGTGCCAGCAGCCCGTTGACAGTGAACACTGAAGCTTTCTTT.

This clonotype was counted a few times. V gene TRBV7-9 combines with J gene TRBJ2-1; 13 bases are a match to TRBD2. The germline gives CDR1 SEHNR, CDR2 FQNEAQ (reference sequence). This CDR3 region has 17 residues. After removal of 5 bases from V and 4 bases from J, the junction contained 8 bases not matched to a gene. The CDR3 DNA reads as TGTGCCAGCAGCCCACCCCCGGGACTAGCGGGATACAATGAGCAGTTCTTC. It is translated as CASSPPPGLAGYNEQFF.